What follows are 23 T cell receptor beta chains derived from one specimen sequenced in a study of blood T cell repertoires in COVID-19. Assay: immunoSEQ multiplex PCR; the TCRdb copy retains only in-frame clones and omits some. The sample carries approximately 250,000 clones, more than 75% recorded once. The sequenced sample was peripheral blood. Receptors originate from an older woman who had recovered from COVID-19.

The CDR3 region is CASKYRSYNEQFF. CDR3 nucleotide sequence: TGTGCCAGCAAGTACAGATCCTACAATGAGCAGTTCTTC. V and J are TRBV25-1 and TRBJ2-1; D unclear. The CDR3 loop spans 13 amino acids. V shed 7 bases and J shed 1 base, with 8 bases lying between them. CDR1 and CDR2 (germline): MGHDK, SYGVNS. The variable domain in full, with the rest retrieved from reference TRBV25-1 and TRBJ2-1, is EADIYQTPRYLVIGTGKKITLECSQTMGHDKMYWYQQDPGMELHLIHYSYGVNSTEKGDLSSESTVSRIRTEHFPLTLESARPSHTSQYLCASKYRSYNEQFFGPGTRLTVL.

A few counts support this clone. The chain carries TRBV2 and TRBJ1-5; 8 bases are a match to TRBD1. After removal of 3 bases from V and 4 bases from J, the junction contained 5 bases not matched to a gene. This CDR3 contains 15 residues. Germline CDR1 SNHLY, CDR2 FYNNEI. CDR3 sequence (DNA): TGTGCCAGCAGTGACGGGACAGGCTGGAATCAGCCCCAGCATTTT. It encodes CASSDGTGWNQPQHF. Full variable domain (rest looked up from reference TRBV2 and TRBJ1-5): EPEVTQTPSHQVTQMGQEVILRCVPISNHLYFYWYRQILGQKVEFLVSFYNNEISEKSEIFDDQFSVERPDGSNFTLKIRSTKLEDSAMYFCASSDGTGWNQPQHFGDGTRLSIL.

This clone appeared once. The chain is built from TRBV5-1 and TRBJ2-7, with TRBD2 matching over 12 bases. The V gene end was trimmed by 2 bases and the J gene end by 6 bases; junction bases not matched to a gene: 3. The CDR3 totals 14 residues. Germline CDR1 reads SGHRS; CDR2 reads YFSETQ. The CDR3 spells CASSFMTSGGEQYF. The CDR3 DNA reads TGCGCCAGCAGCTTTATGACTAGCGGGGGCGAGCAGTACTTC.

J is TRBJ1-1 and V is TRBV10-1; possibly TRBD1 for D (6 bases). Germline V gives CDR1 WNHNN, CDR2 SYGVQD (reference sequence). Trimming cost V 11 bases and J 8 bases, with 30 bases left between them. The CDR3 is made up of 16 amino acids. The DNA of the CDR3 is TGCGCCGGCGTAACATGGGAACAGGGTCTACTCTTGGAAGCTTTCTTT. It codes for CAGVTWEQGLLLEAFF.

This sequence joins TRBV11-2 and TRBJ2-7, with TRBD2 matching over 7 bases. The germline gives CDR1 SGHAT, CDR2 FQNNGV. The V segment lost 0 bases and the J segment 5 bases; nucleotides outside the gene matches: 4. This CDR3 is built from 14 residues. CDR3 amino acids: CASSLERGGNEQYF. As DNA, the CDR3 is TGTGCCAGCAGCTTAGAAAGGGGAGGGAACGAGCAGTACTTC.

This clone showed up just once. The CDR3 loop is CSVGSRDGANVLTF. In DNA, the CDR3 is TGCAGCGTTGGCAGCAGGGATGGGGCCAACGTCCTGACTTTC. This chain links TRBV29-1 with TRBJ2-6, with D maybe TRBD1 (5 bases). V gave up 4 bases and J gave up 3 bases, with 10 bases separating them. Germline V CDR1 and CDR2: SQVTM, ANQGSEA. This CDR3 spans 14 amino acids. Complete variable domain (other parts from reference TRBV29-1 and TRBJ2-6): SAVISQKPSRDICQRGTSLTIQCQVDSQVTMMFWYRQQPGQSLTLIATANQGSEATYESGFVIDKFPISRPNLTFSTLTVSNMSPEDSSIYLCSVGSRDGANVLTFGAGSRLTVL.

The J gene is TRBJ1-5, the V gene TRBV5-1; 8 bases are a match to TRBD1. This CDR3 contains 15 residues. CDR1 and CDR2 from the germline V gene are SGHRS and YFSETQ. With 4 bases clipped from V and 6 bases from J, the junction kept 9 bases outside the gene matches. The CDR3 is CASSATGDWGQPQHF. CDR3 coding DNA: TGCGCCAGCAGCGCGACAGGGGATTGGGGTCAGCCCCAGCATTTT.

The chain links TRBV5-1 to TRBJ2-1; 7 nucleotides agree with TRBD1. Germline lookup yields CDR1 SGHRS and CDR2 YFSETQ. Germline trimming cut 0 bases from V and 0 bases from J; bases unmatched to any gene: 3. The CDR3 sequence is 16 residues long. As DNA, the CDR3 is TGCGCCAGCAGCTTGGGACAGGGTGGCTCCTACAATGAGCAGTTCTTC. Protein: CASSLGQGGSYNEQFF.

This rearrangement joins TRBV5-8 to TRBJ2-1, with a weak D call TRBD2 (6 bases). CDR1 SGHTS and CDR2 YDEGEE come from the germline V gene. The CDR3 runs 14 residues. V shed 0 bases and J shed 7 bases, with 11 bases lying between them. The CDR3 DNA sequence: TGTGCCAGCAGCTTGGGGAGGGTAGGTAATGAGCAGTTCTTC. It translates to CASSLGRVGNEQFF. Drawing the rest from reference TRBV5-8 and TRBJ2-1, the complete variable domain is EAGVTQSPTHLIKTRGQQATLRCSPISGHTSVYWYQQALGLGLQFLLWYDEGEERNRGNFPPRFSGRQFPNYSSELNVNALELEDSALYLCASSLGRVGNEQFFGPGTRLTVL.

This chain connects TRBV11-2 to TRBJ2-1, with D maybe TRBD2 (6 bases). Per the germline V gene, CDR1 is SGHAT and CDR2 is FQNNGV. The CDR3 contains 15 residues. The V end lost 6 bases, the J end lost 7 bases, and 19 bases lay between the germline ends. Here the CDR3 reads CASSSVRGGVNEQFF. CDR3 DNA: TGTGCCAGCAGTTCGGTGAGGGGCGGGGTTAATGAGCAGTTCTTC. Combining the CDR3 with reference TRBV11-2 and TRBJ2-1 gives the whole variable domain EAGVAQSPRYKIIEKRQSVAFWCNPISGHATLYWYQQILGQGPKLLIQFQNNGVVDDSQLPKDRFSAERLKGVDSTLKIQPAKLEDSAVYLCASSSVRGGVNEQFFGPGTRLTVL.

Remarks on this clone: The same CDR3 can be traced to other DNA sequences in this sample. J is TRBJ1-2 and V is TRBV28, with D possibly matching TRBD1 (6 bases). The germline V and J ends were trimmed by 5 bases and 2 bases, with 12 bases remaining between them. Per the germline V gene, CDR1 is MDHEN and CDR2 is SYDVKM. The CDR3 spans 14 residues. This CDR3 reads CASSPPGQNYGYTF. The CDR3, as DNA: TGTGCCAGCAGTCCCCCCGGACAGAACTATGGCTACACCTTC.

V is TRBV25-1 and J is TRBJ1-4, with 8 bases fitting TRBD1. The CDR3 runs 15 residues. Germline assignment: CDR1 MGHDK and CDR2 SYGVNS. V was clipped by 5 bases and J by 8 bases; unmatched bases: 10. CDR3 DNA: TGTGCCAGCAGTTCCATGGACAGGGCCCCCGAAAAACTGTTTTTT. Translating it yields CASSSMDRAPEKLFF. The variable domain in full, with the rest retrieved from reference TRBV25-1 and TRBJ1-4, is EADIYQTPRYLVIGTGKKITLECSQTMGHDKMYWYQQDPGMELHLIHYSYGVNSTEKGDLSSESTVSRIRTEHFPLTLESARPSHTSQYLCASSSMDRAPEKLFFGSGTQLSVL.

The chain links TRBV7-6 to TRBJ2-7; 10 bases fit TRBD1. With V trimmed by 5 bases and J by 7 bases, 5 bases remained unmatched. The CDR3 runs 13 residues. Per the germline V gene, CDR1 is SGHVS and CDR2 is FNYEAQ. CDR3 nucleotides: TGTGCCAGCAGCACCCGGGACAGGGGTGAGCAGTACTTC. This translates into CASSTRDRGEQYF.

V usage is TRBV2 and J usage is TRBJ1-1; D gene ambiguous. This CDR3 has 14 amino acids. From germline, CDR1 is SNHLY and CDR2 FYNNEI. Trimming took off 11 bases at V and 1 base at J, with 17 bases between the two ends. CDR3 sequence: CAGLRDNTNTEAFF. The CDR3 region has the DNA TGTGCCGGATTGCGCGACAACACGAACACTGAAGCTTTCTTT. Together with reference TRBV2 and TRBJ1-1, the CDR3 gives the full variable domain: EPEVTQTPSHQVTQMGQEVILRCVPISNHLYFYWYRQILGQKVEFLVSFYNNEISEKSEIFDDQFSVERPDGSNFTLKIRSTKLEDSAMYFCAGLRDNTNTEAFFGQGTRLTVV.

This chain uses TRBV7-9 with TRBJ2-7, with D maybe TRBD1 (6 bases). CDR3 length: 13 amino acids. Germline V gene sequence: CDR1 SEHNR, CDR2 FQNEAQ (reference sequence). V gave up 7 bases and J gave up 2 bases, with 12 bases separating them. CDR3 nucleotide sequence: TGTGCCAGCACCTTGGACAGCACCTACGAGCAGTACTTC. Its protein product is CASTLDSTYEQYF.

The chain couples TRBV13 to TRBJ2-6; 12 nucleotides align to TRBD1. Germline CDR1 and CDR2: PRHDT and FYEKMQ (reference sequence). The junction had 4 bases not matched to a gene; V was cut back by 9 bases and J by 1 base. This CDR3 contains 16 residues. The CDR3 nucleotides read TGTGCCAGGGGACAGGGGGCCCCATCTGGGGCCAACGTCCTGACTTTC. Residues: CARGQGAPSGANVLTF.

A note on this clone: At one boundary the junction diverges from the germline segment, which might be a read error. V is TRBV7-7 and J is TRBJ2-2; D is possibly TRBD1 (6 bases). Germline CDR1 reads SSHAT; CDR2 reads FNYEAQ (reference sequence). The length of the CDR3 is 16 residues. The CDR3 reads CASSFSPDRETGELFF. The CDR3 bases are TGTGCTAGCAGCTTTAGCCCGGACAGAGAAACCGGGGAGCTGTTTTTT.

The genes are TRBV28 and TRBJ2-7, with TRBD1 identical over 9 bases. The V and J ends lost 3 bases and 2 bases, in that order; junction bases with no gene match: 5. Germline V gives CDR1 MDHEN, CDR2 SYDVKM. This CDR3 is built from 15 residues. CDR3 sequence: CASSFRDRVPYEQYF. CDR3 in DNA: TGTGCCAGCAGTTTCCGGGACAGGGTTCCCTACGAGCAGTACTTC.

The V and J genes are TRBV9 and TRBJ2-1, with 9 bases aligning to TRBD2. The CDR3 loop spans 18 amino acids. The V gene's germline CDR1 is SGDLS and CDR2 YYNGEE. The V gene end was trimmed by 4 bases and the J gene end by 0 bases; junction bases not matched to a gene: 11. CDR3 protein: CASSPRLAALSSYNEQFF. The CDR3 DNA follows: TGTGCCAGCAGCCCCCGACTAGCGGCCCTAAGCTCCTACAATGAGCAGTTCTTC.

This clone has a single count. The J gene is TRBJ2-1, the V gene TRBV7-2; 11 bases are shared with TRBD2. From germline, CDR1 is SGHTA and CDR2 FQGNSA. V shed 5 bases and J 7 bases; nucleotides not matched to a gene: 13. The CDR3 runs to 17 residues. The CDR3 reads CASSPWTGLAVYNEQFF. The DNA for the CDR3 is TGTGCCAGCAGCCCCTGGACGGGACTAGCGGTGTATAATGAGCAGTTCTTC. Supplemented by reference TRBV7-2 and TRBJ2-1, the full variable domain reads GAGVSQSPSNKVTEKGKDVELRCDPISGHTALYWYRQSLGQGLEFLIYFQGNSAPDKSGLPSDRFSAERTGGSVSTLTIQRTQQEDSAVYLCASSPWTGLAVYNEQFFGPGTRLTVL.

The chain joins TRBV9 to TRBJ1-6, with D tentatively TRBD1 (5 bases). V lost 2 bases to trimming and J lost 7 bases, with 10 bases between them. CDR3 length equals 14 residues. Germline V gene sequence: CDR1 SGDLS, CDR2 YYNGEE. The CDR3 sequence: CASSVGGMNSPLHF. CDR3 bases: TGTGCCAGCAGCGTGGGGGGGATGAATTCACCCCTCCACTTT.

V and J are TRBV28 and TRBJ1-1, with TRBD1 as a possible D gene (6 bases). The CDR3 totals 15 residues. Trimming took 7 bases from V and 5 from J, leaving 20 bases between them. Germline assignment: CDR1 MDHEN and CDR2 SYDVKM. CDR3 sequence reads: CASTPSRGGLTEAFF. The CDR3 bases are TGTGCCAGCACCCCTTCCAGGGGCGGGCTTACTGAAGCTTTCTTT.

This sequence joins TRBV3-1 (or the pseudogene TRBV3-2) and TRBJ2-3; 8 bases map to TRBD2. The CDR3 extends over 16 amino acids. Trimming removed 1 base from V and 4 bases from J; junction bases left unmatched: 7. Germline V gene sequence: CDR1 LGHDT, CDR2 YNNKEL (reference sequence). In nucleotides, the CDR3 is TGTGCCAGCAGCCAAGGGCCGGGGGGGCCTTCAGATACGCAGTATTTT. Encoded protein: CASSQGPGGPSDTQYF.